Below are 21 T cell receptor beta chains sequenced from a single sample in a study of blood T cell repertoires in COVID-19. Sequencing was performed with immunoSEQ multiplex PCR; in TCRdb, only in-frame clones are kept and a portion is missing. In the table there are 150,000 or so clones, about 85% of which are singletons. The sample taken for sequencing was peripheral blood. The receptors derive from a woman aged 50 to 65 with COVID-19, enrolled during active disease.

This clone appeared a few times. V usage is TRBV6-2 or TRBV6-3 and J usage is TRBJ2-3, with 8 bases identical to TRBD2. V lost 6 bases and J lost 8; bases outside the gene matches: 10. The length of the CDR3 is 14 residues. From germline, CDR1 is MNHEY and CDR2 SVGEGT. CDR3: CASSSSGGALTQYF. In DNA, the CDR3 is TGTGCCAGCAGCTCCTCCGGGGGGGCCCTTACGCAGTATTTT.

The chain has TRBV7-3 and TRBJ2-2; TRBD1 might be the D (5 bases). Germline V gene sequence: CDR1 SGHTA, CDR2 FQGTGA. The V end was cut by 2 bases, the J end by 6 bases, with 7 bases between. The CDR3 covers 13 residues. The CDR3 coding sequence is TGTGCCAGCAGCTTATTGGGGCCCGGGGAGCTGTTTTTT. It is translated as CASSLLGPGELFF.

The chain employs TRBV5-4 and TRBJ2-2; TRBD2 agrees at 9 bases. V shed 2 bases and J 6 bases; nucleotides not matched to a gene: 5. The germline V gene has CDR1 SGHNT and CDR2 YYREEE (reference sequence). This CDR3 contains 15 residues. CDR3: CASSFGGGAAGELFF. The DNA for the CDR3 is TGTGCCAGCAGCTTCGGCGGGGGGGCCGCCGGGGAGCTGTTTTTT.

The chain recombines TRBV7-8 with TRBJ2-1; the match to TRBD2 covers 9 bases. CDR3 length equals 16 residues. Germline V gene sequence: CDR1 SGHVS, CDR2 FQNEAQ. V was pared by 6 bases and J by 7 bases, with 13 bases of the junction left unmatched. DNA of the CDR3: TGTGCCAGCAGTAAAAGGTCTCTAGCGGGGAGTAATGAGCAGTTCTTC. It yields the protein CASSKRSLAGSNEQFF. Full variable domain (outside the CDR3, taken from reference TRBV7-8 and TRBJ2-1): GAGVSQSPRYKVAKRGQDVALRCDPISGHVSLFWYQQALGQGPEFLTYFQNEAQLDKSGLPSDRFFAERPEGSVSTLKIQRTQQEDSAVYLCASSKRSLAGSNEQFFGPGTRLTVL.

This clone was detected once. This chain links TRBV15 with TRBJ2-1; 10 bases are shared with TRBD2. This CDR3 has 15 amino acids. The J segment lost 6 bases and the V segment lost 5 bases, leaving 7 bases of the junction unmatched. The germline CDR1 and CDR2 sequences are LNHNV and YYDKDF (reference sequence). The CDR3 here is CATSVRTSGRNEQFF. The CDR3 nucleotides are TGTGCCACCAGCGTCCGGACTAGCGGACGCAATGAGCAGTTCTTC. The full variable domain, with the rest looked up from reference TRBV15 and TRBJ2-1, is DAMVIQNPRYQVTQFGKPVTLSCSQTLNHNVMYWYQQKSSQAPKLLFHYYDKDFNNEADTPDNFQSRRPNTSFCFLDIRSPGLGDTAMYLCATSVRTSGRNEQFFGPGTRLTVL.

The rearrangement joins TRBV3-1 (or the pseudogene TRBV3-2) to TRBJ2-3; D remains unclear. Germline lookup yields CDR1 LGHDT and CDR2 YNNKEL (reference sequence). The V gene lost 3 bases and the J gene lost 6 bases, with 7 bases spanning the gap. The CDR3 consists of 12 residues. This chain's CDR3 is CASSQFSDTQYF. DNA of the CDR3: TGTGCCAGCAGCCAGTTCTCGGATACGCAGTATTTT.

A single count supports this clone. The J gene is TRBJ1-1, the V gene TRBV11-2; 7 bases agree with TRBD1. This CDR3 has 18 residues. V shed 4 bases and J 2 bases; nucleotides not matched to a gene: 16. Germline CDR1 reads SGHAT; CDR2 reads FQNNGV. The chain's CDR3 is CASSSRGVSQGPNTEAFF. The CDR3 DNA follows: TGTGCCAGCAGCTCTAGGGGCGTGTCACAGGGGCCTAACACTGAAGCTTTCTTT. Full variable domain (remainder filled in from reference TRBV11-2 and TRBJ1-1): EAGVAQSPRYKIIEKRQSVAFWCNPISGHATLYWYQQILGQGPKLLIQFQNNGVVDDSQLPKDRFSAERLKGVDSTLKIQPAKLEDSAVYLCASSSRGVSQGPNTEAFFGQGTRLTVV.

About this clone itself: Different DNA sequences within this sample yield the same CDR3. The chain has TRBV7-9 and TRBJ2-3; a possible D gene is TRBD2 (6 bases). In germline, CDR1 is SEHNR, CDR2 FQNEAQ (reference sequence). Trimming took off 1 base at V and 2 bases at J, with 10 bases between the two ends. The CDR3 consists of 15 residues. The CDR3 region has the DNA TGTGCCAGCAGCTTAGATGGCGGGGCCACAGATACGCAGTATTTT. Protein product: CASSLDGGATDTQYF.

This clone was counted a few times. This chain joins TRBV19 and TRBJ2-7; the D gene is possibly TRBD1 (6 bases). Germline-derived CDR1 and CDR2 are LNHDA and SQIVND (reference sequence). The V and J ends lost 2 bases and 4 bases respectively, with 12 bases between them. This CDR3 region has 14 residues. The CDR3 reads CASSILAGEYEQYF. In nucleotides, the CDR3 is TGTGCCAGTAGTATACTGGCAGGGGAGTACGAGCAGTACTTC.

This sequence joins TRBV7-9 and TRBJ2-7; 7 bases match TRBD1. V dropped 7 bases and J dropped 5; count of bases not matched to a gene: 8. The CDR3 is 13 residues long. Germline CDR1 SEHNR, CDR2 FQNEAQ (reference sequence). CDR3 nucleotide sequence: TGTGCCAGCATCCGGACAGGCCATGACGAGCAGTACTTC. Its protein is CASIRTGHDEQYF.

This sequence joins TRBV3-1 (or the pseudogene TRBV3-2) and TRBJ1-2; 7 bases match TRBD1. The CDR3 covers 17 residues. Trimming cost V 0 bases and J 4 bases; bases outside gene matches: 11. Per germline, CDR1 LGHDT and CDR2 YNNKEL (reference sequence). The CDR3 DNA reads as TGTGCCAGCAGCCAAGATGGGGCAGGGGGAGGACGCTATGGCTACACCTTC. This sequence encodes CASSQDGAGGGRYGYTF.

The chain links TRBV27 to TRBJ1-6; perhaps TRBD1 as D (6 bases). The germline V and J ends were trimmed by 5 bases and 5 bases, with 10 bases remaining between them. This CDR3 is 14 amino acids long. The germline V gene encodes CDR1 MNHEY and CDR2 SMNVEV (reference sequence). The CDR3 region is CASSPGQNNSPLHF. DNA for the CDR3: TGTGCCAGCAGTCCCGGACAGAATAATTCACCCCTCCACTTT.

This clone was seen only a few times. This chain uses TRBV30 with TRBJ1-6, with D tentatively TRBD1 (5 bases). This CDR3 contains 14 residues. In germline, CDR1 is GTSNPN, CDR2 SVGIG (reference sequence). V lost 4 bases, J lost 5 bases, and 12 bases lay in between. The CDR3 reads CAWMAGHNNSPLHF. The CDR3 nucleotides are TGTGCCTGGATGGCAGGACATAATAATTCACCCCTCCACTTT.

This chain links TRBV6-2 or TRBV6-3 with TRBJ1-2; TRBD1 matches 8 bases. The CDR3 sequence is 13 residues long. Germline CDR1 MNHEY, CDR2 SVGEGT. The V and J ends lost 4 bases and 3 bases, in that order; junction bases with no gene match: 1. The CDR3 spells CASSSTGDYGYTF. In DNA form, the CDR3 reads TGTGCCAGCAGTTCGACAGGGGACTATGGCTACACCTTC.

This chain links TRBV15 with TRBJ1-4; the match to TRBD1 covers 7 bases. The junction had 4 bases not matched to a gene; V was cut back by 8 bases and J by 4 bases. Germline CDR1 LNHNV, CDR2 YYDKDF (reference sequence). The CDR3 runs 13 residues. The CDR3 here is CATLDRDNEKLFF. The CDR3 coding sequence is TGTGCCACCCTAGACAGGGATAATGAAAAACTGTTTTTT.

The chain employs TRBV30 and TRBJ2-7; 11 bases agree with TRBD1. Per germline, CDR1 GTSNPN and CDR2 SVGIG (reference sequence). Trimming cost V 0 bases and J 3 bases; bases outside gene matches: 7. The CDR3 is made up of 16 amino acids. The CDR3 region is CAWSVRPGTGGYEQYF. The CDR3 nucleotides read TGTGCCTGGAGTGTACGACCAGGGACAGGGGGCTACGAGCAGTACTTC.

This clone occurred once. The chain combines TRBV6-5 with TRBJ1-5, with 8 bases fitting TRBD1. The CDR3 is 15 residues long. Germline assignment: CDR1 MNHEY and CDR2 SVGAGI. V was pared by 2 bases and J by 5 bases, with 5 bases of the junction left unmatched. CDR3 residues: CASSYPDREYQPQHF. The CDR3 region has the DNA TGTGCCAGCAGTTACCCGGACAGGGAATATCAGCCCCAGCATTTT.

The chain employs TRBV6-5 and TRBJ2-7; the D is unclear. Looked up from germline, CDR1 is MNHEY and CDR2 is SVGAGI. This CDR3 is 11 amino acids long. Deletions cut 4 bases from V and 4 bases from J, with 5 bases between. As DNA, the CDR3 is TGTGCCAGCAGTTCTCTATACGAGCAGTACTTC. It codes for CASSSLYEQYF.

The V and J genes are TRBV5-6 and TRBJ2-5, with TRBD2 identical over 8 bases. The CDR3 has 14 amino acids. Germline V gene sequence: CDR1 SGHDT, CDR2 YYEEEE. Trimming removed 4 bases from V and 7 bases from J; junction bases left unmatched: 9. DNA of the CDR3: TGTGCCAGCAGCCCCCAGAGCGGGGGTCTGACCCAGTACTTC. Its translation is CASSPQSGGLTQYF.

V and J are TRBV30 and TRBJ1-6; no reliable D call. V gave up 4 bases and J gave up 10 bases, with 23 bases separating them. This CDR3 is built from 16 residues. From germline, CDR1 is GTSNPN and CDR2 SVGIG (reference sequence). CDR3 nucleotides: TGTGCCTGGACCCCTTCTGGGAGGGAGGCGCAATCACCCCTCCACTTT. It yields the protein CAWTPSGREAQSPLHF. Full variable domain (rest looked up from reference TRBV30 and TRBJ1-6): SQTIHQWPATLVQPVGSPLSLECTVEGTSNPNLYWYRQAAGRGLQLLFYSVGIGQISSEVPQNLSASRPQDRQFILSSKKLLLSDSGFYLCAWTPSGREAQSPLHFGNGTRLTVT.

V and J are TRBV28 and TRBJ2-5; weak D call: TRBD2 (5 bases). The CDR3 spans 14 residues. CDR1 and CDR2 from the germline V gene are MDHEN and SYDVKM. V was clipped by 7 bases and J by 5 bases, with 17 bases between them. Here the CDR3 DNA reads TGTGCCAGCACAACTAGGGAGTCCGGGGAGACCCAGTACTTC. It yields the protein CASTTRESGETQYF.